These 5 T cell receptor beta chains came from one sample sequenced in a study of identical twins. TCRdb reprocessed the 5' RACE reads with MiXCR, giving one entry per CDR3 protein. Of hundreds of thousands of distinct CDR3 sequences detected, around 20% appear once; the ten largest clones hold more than 4%. This same sample was also part of a study on T cells expressing NK-cell markers.

Sequencing was carried out using PBMCs. These TCRs come from a woman between 18 and 29 years old in good health.

The V call is TRBV27, the J call TRBJ2-1; 8 nucleotides agree with TRBD1. The CDR3 spans 14 residues. The V and J ends lost 3 bases and 7 bases, in that order; junction bases with no gene match: 5. Germline values: CDR1 MNHEY, CDR2 SMNVEV (reference sequence). This CDR3 reads CASSFRTGPNEQFF. The CDR3 DNA reads as TGTGCCAGCAGTTTTAGGACAGGGCCTAATGAGCAGTTCTTC.

This clonotype was observed at least ten times. The V gene is TRBV5-1, the J gene TRBJ2-1, with a tentative D call TRBD2 (5 bases). Germline V CDR1 and CDR2: SGHRS, YFSETQ. Trimming left V 4 bases short and J 0 bases short, with 11 bases between. The CDR3 extends over 15 amino acids. DNA of the CDR3: TGCGCCAGCAGCCAGAAGCGGATCTCCTACAATGAGCAGTTCTTC. As protein: CASSQKRISYNEQFF.

The chain carries TRBV7-2 and TRBJ2-2; D ambiguous. Germline CDR1 SGHTA, CDR2 FQGNSA. V was trimmed by 5 bases and J by 9 bases, leaving 19 bases between them. The CDR3 is 15 residues long. CDR3 in DNA: TGTGCCAGCAGCGCAAGGCCGGTTCAGCCCCGGGAGCTGTTTTTT. Translating gives CASSARPVQPRELFF.

The chain carries TRBV29-1 and TRBJ2-1, with D perhaps TRBD1 (6 bases). V lost 3 bases, J lost 9 bases, and 12 bases lay in between. From germline, CDR1 is SQVTM and CDR2 ANQGSEA. The CDR3 totals 12 residues. Here the CDR3 reads CSVDVRTVEQFF. The CDR3, as DNA: TGCAGCGTTGACGTTCGGACAGTTGAGCAGTTCTTC.

The genes are TRBV20-1 and TRBJ2-5; D gene ambiguous. V lost 0 bases to trimming and J lost 5 bases, with 7 bases between them. The CDR3 is made up of 12 amino acids. Germline V gene sequence: CDR1 DFQATT, CDR2 SNEGSKA (reference sequence). The CDR3, as DNA: TGCAGTGCTAGAGATTCCTGGGAGACCCAGTACTTC. The encoded protein is CSARDSWETQYF.